The rows below give T cell receptor beta chains drawn from one sample of a study of blood T cell repertoires in COVID-19. Profiling relied on immunoSEQ multiplex PCR, and the TCRdb table lists in-frame clones only, not all of them. The table has some 13,000 clones, 85% to 95% seen once; the top ten hold roughly 31%. What was sequenced was peripheral blood. The receptors shown here come from a woman in her 70s with active COVID-19. Each CDR3 is given with its conserved first and last residue. D genes are given only for firm matches.

V | D | CDR3
TRBV30 | TRBD1 | CAWIAKGDRASVLRSNYGYTF
TRBV19 | . | CASSITGKRSSYNEQFF
TRBV18 | . | CASSPSGGHEQYF
TRBV30 | TRBD1 | CAWKGADYGYTF
TRBV24-1 | . | CATSDLGLTDTQYF
TRBV3-1/TRBV3-2 | . | CASSQGGAEKLFF
TRBV18 | . | CASSPSSVMDEQYF
TRBV7-9 | . | CASSLDESSYNEQFF
TRBV11-2 | TRBD1 | CASSLPGTGVSPLHF
TRBV19 | TRBD1 | CASSPSPTGTGMNTEAFF
TRBV5-1 | TRBD2 | CASSVAGGTYNEQFF
TRBV7-2 | . | CASSLADSAGELFF
TRBV6-2/TRBV6-3 | TRBD1 | CASSLDRGLSNQPQHF
TRBV7-8 | TRBD2 | CASSPFEAGREGTDTQYF
TRBV30 | . | CAWSALTVTGNTIYF
TRBV11-1 | TRBD2 | CASSSSGRAGEQYF
TRBV2 | TRBD2 | CASSAGTSGRANYLPHTQYF